These 26 T cell receptor beta chains were all obtained from the same sample, sequenced in a study of spatial heterogeneity in lung cancer. TCRdb fed the 5' RACE reads into MiXCR, producing one record per CDR3 protein. Seen here are about 12,000 distinct CDR3 sequences, approximately 15% observed once, and the top ten hold 15% to 19%. Time point specified: sample taken at primary tumor resection. These receptors are not linked to any known antigen. The study's findings and limits: Counts of expanded intratumoral alpha and beta TCRs tracked tumor mutation counts.

The specimen comprised lung tumor tissue, sampled at surgery. Receptors were obtained from a male donor with early-stage non-small cell lung cancer.

Many counts were recorded for this clonotype. The rearrangement joins TRBV7-2 to TRBJ2-2; D remains ambiguous. The CDR3 consists of 14 residues. Trimming took 3 bases from V and 4 from J, leaving 9 bases between them. Germline-derived CDR1 and CDR2 are SGHTA and FQGNSA. CDR3 protein: CASSFEPATGELFF. The CDR3 DNA follows: TGTGCCAGCAGCTTCGAACCTGCCACCGGGGAGCTGTTTTTT.

Many counts were recorded for this clonotype. The genes are TRBV19 and TRBJ2-1; 7 nucleotides match TRBD2. V gave up 0 bases and J gave up 15 bases; unmatched junction bases: 8. CDR1 is LNHDA, CDR2 SQIVND, per germline (reference sequence). The CDR3 covers 13 residues. The CDR3 DNA reads TGTGCCAGTAGTATAGATGGGGGGGGAACCGTGTTCTTC. It translates to CASSIDGGGTVFF. Full variable domain (missing parts from reference TRBV19 and TRBJ2-1): DGGITQSPKYLFRKEGQNVTLSCEQNLNHDAMYWYRQDPGQGLRLIYYSQIVNDFQKGDIAEGYSVSREKKESFPLTVTSAQKNPTAFYLCASSIDGGGTVFFGPGTRLTVL.

This clonotype was seen just once. This chain connects TRBV10-2 to TRBJ1-1; D unclear. The ends were cut back, 4 bases at V and 0 bases at J, with 9 bases in the middle. This CDR3 spans 14 amino acids. Germline CDR1 is WSHSY and CDR2 is SAAADI. The CDR3 region has the DNA TGCGCCAGCAGTGGATCGGCCTTGAACACTGAAGCTTTCTTT. Translating it yields CASSGSALNTEAFF.

This clonotype has ten or more counts. V usage is TRBV28 and J usage is TRBJ2-2; 9 bases fit TRBD1. In germline, CDR1 is MDHEN, CDR2 SYDVKM. The CDR3 sequence is 15 residues long. The trim removed 2 bases at V and 4 bases at J, leaving 2 bases unmatched. This chain's CDR3 is CASSLATGGTGELFF. The DNA for the CDR3 is TGTGCCAGCAGTTTAGCGACAGGGGGCACCGGGGAGCTGTTTTTT.

By frequency in the sample, this clonotype is medium-sized (0.01 to 0.1%). The chain couples TRBV6-1 to TRBJ2-7; TRBD1 aligns across 8 bases. The CDR3 has 16 residues. V dropped 5 bases and J dropped 2; count of bases not matched to a gene: 11. Germline CDR1 is MNHNS and CDR2 is SASEGT. CDR3 loop: CASSTASGTGPYEQYF. Written as DNA, the CDR3 is TGTGCCAGCAGTACAGCTTCCGGGACAGGTCCCTACGAGCAGTACTTC.

The rearrangement links TRBV19 to TRBJ2-2; 13 bases are shared with TRBD2. With 6 bases clipped from V and 5 bases from J, the junction kept 3 bases outside the gene matches. The CDR3 is made up of 15 amino acids. Germline CDR1 reads LNHDA; CDR2 reads SQIVND (reference sequence). The CDR3 coding sequence is TGTGCCAGTAGACCGGGACTAGCGGGGACCGGGGAGCTGTTTTTT. Translated: CASRPGLAGTGELFF.

DNA for the CDR3: TGCAGCGACTCGACAGGGGATAACTATGGCTACACCTTC. Its protein product is CSDSTGDNYGYTF. The chain combines TRBV29-1 with TRBJ1-2, with 8 nucleotides matching TRBD1. Germline V gene data show CDR1 as SQVTM and CDR2 as ANQGSEA. V shed 7 bases and J 1 base; nucleotides not matched to a gene: 5. This CDR3 contains 13 residues.

This clonotype was seen ten or more times. V is TRBV6-1 and J is TRBJ1-1; D is perhaps TRBD1 (5 bases). The CDR3 has 13 amino acids. Germline V gene lookup returns CDR1 MNHNS and CDR2 SASEGT. The germline V and J ends were trimmed by 7 bases and 1 base, with 10 bases remaining between them. The CDR3 is CASKRDPNTEAFF. The CDR3 DNA follows: TGTGCCAGCAAAAGGGACCCGAACACTGAAGCTTTCTTT.

This clonotype ranks as medium-sized. The CDR3 DNA sequence: TGTGCCAGCAGTTCGAGTTTTGAGACCCAGTACTTC. Amino acids: CASSSSFETQYF. The V call is TRBV12-3 or TRBV12-4, the J call TRBJ2-5; D unclear. The CDR3 spans 12 residues. Trimming stripped 4 bases from V and 5 bases from J, with 8 bases between.

This rearrangement joins TRBV12-3 or TRBV12-4 to TRBJ2-7, with 8 bases lining up with TRBD1. The J segment lost 0 bases and the V segment lost 6 bases, leaving 4 bases of the junction unmatched. The CDR3 spans 14 residues. The CDR3 nucleotides read TGTGCCAGCAGAAGGACAGGGCTCTCCTACGAGCAGTACTTC. This translates into CASRRTGLSYEQYF.

The chain joins TRBV5-1 to TRBJ2-5; the D is unclear. The CDR3 is 14 amino acids. The germline V and J ends were trimmed by 6 bases and 4 bases, with 16 bases remaining between them. Germline V gives CDR1 SGHRS, CDR2 YFSETQ. DNA of the CDR3: TGCGCCAGCAACTTCGAAGGGTGGGGAGAGACCCAGTACTTC. This encodes CASNFEGWGETQYF.

The chain has TRBV7-2 and TRBJ2-5, with D possibly TRBD2 on 6 matching bases. The V end lost 5 bases, the J end lost 5 bases, and 12 bases lay between the germline ends. The CDR3 sequence is 13 residues long. Per the germline V gene, CDR1 is SGHTA and CDR2 is FQGNSA. This CDR3 reads CASSLLASETQYF. The CDR3 DNA follows: TGTGCCAGCAGCCTCCTAGCGTCGGAGACCCAGTACTTC. The variable domain in full, completed from reference TRBV7-2 and TRBJ2-5, reads GAGVSQSPSNKVTEKGKDVELRCDPISGHTALYWYRQSLGQGLEFLIYFQGNSAPDKSGLPSDRFSAERTGGSVSTLTIQRTQQEDSAVYLCASSLLASETQYFGPGTRLLVL.

This clonotype showed up many times. The chain employs TRBV20-1 and TRBJ1-6; 12 nucleotides align to TRBD1. J lost 9 bases, V lost 2 bases, and 5 bases had no gene match. CDR1 and CDR2 from the germline V gene are DFQATT and SNEGSKA (reference sequence). The CDR3 has 15 residues. The CDR3 nucleotides are TGCAGTGCTAGAAAATGGGGACAGGGGGCTTCACCCCTCCACTTT. It yields the protein CSARKWGQGASPLHF.

This clonotype was seen many times. V usage is TRBV18 and J usage is TRBJ1-6, with D hard to call. Between the trimmed V and J ends, which lost 3 bases and 7 bases, there was a span of 10 bases. Per the germline V gene, CDR1 is KGHSH and CDR2 is LQKENI. The CDR3 runs 14 residues. The CDR3 loop is CASSPAARNSPLHF. The DNA of the CDR3 is TGTGCCAGCTCACCGGCAGCACGGAATTCACCCCTCCACTTT.

This clonotype has only a few counts. The chain links TRBV20-1 to TRBJ2-5; a weak D match, TRBD2 (6 bases). Trimming removed 5 bases from V and 1 base from J, with 17 bases in between. Germline CDR1 DFQATT, CDR2 SNEGSKA (reference sequence). The CDR3 has 15 amino acids. The CDR3 DNA reads as TGCAGTGCTCCGCGGGGTAGCGGAAGCCAAGAGACCCAGTACTTC. Encoded protein: CSAPRGSGSQETQYF.

This clonotype is labeled as medium-sized. The chain couples TRBV7-8 to TRBJ1-1, with D uncertain. The CDR3 consists of 13 residues. Trimming removed 4 bases at V and 1 base at J, with 7 bases between. Germline-derived CDR1 and CDR2 are SGHVS and FQNEAQ. CDR3: CASSSWENTEAFF. CDR3 DNA: TGTGCCAGCAGCTCCTGGGAGAACACTGAAGCTTTCTTT.

By share, this clonotype ranks as medium-sized. The V gene is TRBV29-1, the J gene TRBJ1-2; D gene uncertain. The V end was cut by 7 bases, the J end by 8 bases, with 11 bases between. The CDR3 covers 10 residues. From germline, CDR1 is SQVTM and CDR2 ANQGSEA. CDR3 sequence (DNA): TGCAGCGCCCTGTATGGGGGCTACACCTTC. Translated: CSALYGGYTF.

In this sample, this clonotype is hyperexpanded. This rearrangement joins TRBV14 to TRBJ2-7, with no clear D. CDR1 and CDR2 (germline): SGHDN, FVKESK. The CDR3 has 12 residues. V was trimmed by 1 base and J by 4 bases, leaving 5 bases between them. The CDR3 DNA follows: TGTGCCAGCAGCCAAGCCCGATACGAGCAGTACTTC. Residues: CASSQARYEQYF.

Comments on this clonotype: Being one base from a much bigger clone, this may be a read error. The chain links TRBV5-5 to TRBJ2-3; 9 bases are a match to TRBD2. This CDR3 has 14 amino acids. Germline CDR1 SGHKS, CDR2 YYEKEE (reference sequence). CDR3 protein: CATETSGPPDTRYF. As DNA, the CDR3 is TGTGCCACCGAGACTAGCGGTCCCCCAGATACGCGGTATTTT.

A note on this clonotype: This may be a read error, as it is one base from a much larger clone. CDR3 region: CASSLGLPEETQYF. Written as DNA, the CDR3 is TGTGCCAGCTCACTGGGACTACCAGAAGAGACCCAGTACTTC. The V call is TRBV18, the J call TRBJ2-5; 7 bases agree with TRBD2. The J segment lost 3 bases and the V segment lost 4 bases, leaving 5 bases of the junction unmatched. The CDR3 is 14 amino acids. Germline V gene data show CDR1 as KGHSH and CDR2 as LQKENI.

In its sample, this clonotype was seen a few times. The chain carries TRBV6-6 and TRBJ2-1, with 7 nucleotides matching TRBD2. Germline V lookup: CDR1 MNHNY, CDR2 SVGAGI (reference sequence). Trimming took 7 bases from V and 0 from J; bases not matched to a gene: 3. This CDR3 comprises 14 residues. The CDR3 coding sequence is TGTGCCAGCAACGGCGGGAGCTCCTACAATGAGCAGTTCTTC. Protein: CASNGGSSYNEQFF.

Relative to its sample, this clonotype is medium-sized. This chain uses TRBV7-2 with TRBJ2-1, with 10 bases identical to TRBD2. The CDR3 spans 14 residues. Per the germline V gene, CDR1 is SGHTA and CDR2 is FQGNSA. V dropped 9 bases and J dropped 4; count of bases not matched to a gene: 6. The CDR3 nucleotides read TGTGCCAGTAAACGGACTAGCGGTTACAATGAGCAGTTCTTC. Protein sequence: CASKRTSGYNEQFF.

Judged by abundance, this clonotype is medium-sized. The V gene is TRBV2, the J gene TRBJ2-7; no firm D call. Germline V gene sequence: CDR1 SNHLY, CDR2 FYNNEI. With 6 bases removed from V and 5 bases from J, the gap between germline ends came to 17 bases. The CDR3 consists of 14 residues. In nucleotides, the CDR3 is TGTGCCAGCAGGGCCGGACCCTTGGACCACGAGCAGTACTTC. Protein product: CASRAGPLDHEQYF. The full variable domain, completed using reference TRBV2 and TRBJ2-7, is EPEVTQTPSHQVTQMGQEVILRCVPISNHLYFYWYRQILGQKVEFLVSFYNNEISEKSEIFDDQFSVERPDGSNFTLKIRSTKLEDSAMYFCASRAGPLDHEQYFGPGTRLTVT.

This rearrangement joins TRBV18 to TRBJ2-5; no clear D. This CDR3 spans 11 amino acids. V was pared by 6 bases and J by 3 bases, with 5 bases between. CDR1 KGHSH and CDR2 LQKENI come from the germline V gene. The CDR3: CASSPEETQYF. CDR3 DNA sequence: TGTGCCAGCTCGCCAGAAGAGACCCAGTACTTC.

V usage is TRBV12-3 or TRBV12-4 and J usage is TRBJ2-5; 9 positions match TRBD1. Trimming at V came to 6 bases and at J to 5 bases, leaving 4 bases not matched to a gene. The CDR3 loop spans 13 amino acids. The CDR3 protein is CASRDRGAETQYF. The CDR3 bases are TGTGCCAGCAGAGACAGGGGGGCGGAGACCCAGTACTTC.

In this sample, this clonotype turned up a few times. The CDR3 sequence is CASSSPGGRVWEQYF. The DNA for the CDR3 is TGTGCCAGCAGTTCCCCCGGCGGGAGGGTATGGGAGCAGTACTTC. This chain uses TRBV28 with TRBJ2-7; 9 bases align to TRBD2. V lost 4 bases and J lost 7; bases outside the gene matches: 11. Germline V gene lookup returns CDR1 MDHEN and CDR2 SYDVKM. The CDR3 is 15 residues long.